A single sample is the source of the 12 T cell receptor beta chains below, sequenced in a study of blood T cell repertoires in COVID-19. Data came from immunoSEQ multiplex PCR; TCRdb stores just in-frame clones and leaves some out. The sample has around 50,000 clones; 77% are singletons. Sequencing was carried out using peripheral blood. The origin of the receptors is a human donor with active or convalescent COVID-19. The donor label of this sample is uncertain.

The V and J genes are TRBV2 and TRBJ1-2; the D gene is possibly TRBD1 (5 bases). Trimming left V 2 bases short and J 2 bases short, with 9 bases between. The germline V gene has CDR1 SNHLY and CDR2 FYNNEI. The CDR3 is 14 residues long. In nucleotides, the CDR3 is TGTGCCAGCAGTGAATCATCAGGGAACTATGGCTACACCTTC. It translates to CASSESSGNYGYTF.

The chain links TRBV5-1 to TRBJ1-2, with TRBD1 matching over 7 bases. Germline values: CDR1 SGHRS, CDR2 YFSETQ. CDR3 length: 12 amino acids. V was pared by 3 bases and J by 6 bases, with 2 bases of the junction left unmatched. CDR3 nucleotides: TGCGCCAGCAGCTCGACAGGGCATGGCTACACCTTC. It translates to CASSSTGHGYTF.

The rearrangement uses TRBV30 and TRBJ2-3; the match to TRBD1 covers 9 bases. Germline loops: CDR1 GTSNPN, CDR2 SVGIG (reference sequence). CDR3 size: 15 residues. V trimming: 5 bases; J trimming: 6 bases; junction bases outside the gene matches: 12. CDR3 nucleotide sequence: TGTGCCTGGGTCAAGGACAGGGGCCTTAGGGATACGCAGTATTTT. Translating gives CAWVKDRGLRDTQYF.

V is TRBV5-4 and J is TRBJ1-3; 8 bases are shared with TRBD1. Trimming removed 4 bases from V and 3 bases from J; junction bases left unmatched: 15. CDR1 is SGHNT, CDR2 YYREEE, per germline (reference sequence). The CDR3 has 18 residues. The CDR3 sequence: CASSRGGQGRIVGNTIYF. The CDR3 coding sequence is TGTGCCAGCAGCCGAGGTGGACAGGGTCGGATAGTTGGAAACACCATATATTTT.

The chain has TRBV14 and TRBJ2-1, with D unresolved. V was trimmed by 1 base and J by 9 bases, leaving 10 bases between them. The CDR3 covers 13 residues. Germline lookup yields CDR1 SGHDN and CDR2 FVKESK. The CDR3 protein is CASSQAPRGEQFF. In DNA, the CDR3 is TGTGCCAGCAGCCAAGCACCTCGCGGTGAGCAGTTCTTC.

The CDR3 here is CASSRGGGAPNEKLFF. In DNA form, the CDR3 reads TGTGCCAGCAGTAGAGGAGGGGGCGCGCCTAATGAAAAACTGTTTTTT. The chain uses TRBV7-9 and TRBJ1-4; 7 bases match TRBD1. V shed 6 bases, J shed 3 bases, and the junction held 10 bases outside the gene matches. The CDR3 sequence is 16 residues long. From germline, CDR1 is SEHNR and CDR2 FQNEAQ (reference sequence).

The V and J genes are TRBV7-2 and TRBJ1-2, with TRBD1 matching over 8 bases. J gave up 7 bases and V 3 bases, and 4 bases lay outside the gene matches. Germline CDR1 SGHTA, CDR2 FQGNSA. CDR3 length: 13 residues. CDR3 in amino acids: CASSLTGASGYTF. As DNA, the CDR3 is TGTGCCAGCAGCTTGACAGGGGCCTCTGGCTACACCTTC.

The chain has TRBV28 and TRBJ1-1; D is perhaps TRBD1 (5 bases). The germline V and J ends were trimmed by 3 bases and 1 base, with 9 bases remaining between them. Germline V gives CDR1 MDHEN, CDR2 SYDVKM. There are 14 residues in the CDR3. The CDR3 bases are TGTGCCAGCAGTTTGACAGCCACGAACACTGAAGCTTTCTTT. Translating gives CASSLTATNTEAFF. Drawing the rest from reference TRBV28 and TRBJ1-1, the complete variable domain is DVKVTQSSRYLVKRTGEKVFLECVQDMDHENMFWYRQDPGLGLRLIYFSYDVKMKEKGDIPEGYSVSREKKERFSLILESASTNQTSMYLCASSLTATNTEAFFGQGTRLTVV.

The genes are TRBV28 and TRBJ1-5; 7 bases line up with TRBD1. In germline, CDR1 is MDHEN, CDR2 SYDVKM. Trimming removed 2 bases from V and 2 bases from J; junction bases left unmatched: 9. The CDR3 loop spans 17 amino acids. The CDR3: CASSLHRGTGRNQPQHF. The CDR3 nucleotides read TGTGCCAGCAGTTTACACAGGGGTACTGGTCGCAATCAGCCCCAGCATTTT.

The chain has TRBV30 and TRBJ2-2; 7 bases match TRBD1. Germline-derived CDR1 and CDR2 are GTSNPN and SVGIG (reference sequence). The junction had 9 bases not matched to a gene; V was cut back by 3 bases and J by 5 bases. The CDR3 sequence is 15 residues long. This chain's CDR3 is CAWRDRVVRTGELFF. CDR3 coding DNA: TGTGCCTGGAGAGACAGGGTTGTTCGGACCGGGGAGCTGTTTTTT.

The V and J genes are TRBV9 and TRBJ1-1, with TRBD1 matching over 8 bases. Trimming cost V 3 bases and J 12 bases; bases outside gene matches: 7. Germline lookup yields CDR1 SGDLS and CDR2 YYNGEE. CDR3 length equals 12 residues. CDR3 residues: CASSARDRSPFF. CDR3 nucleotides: TGTGCCAGCAGCGCTCGGGACAGGAGCCCTTTCTTT. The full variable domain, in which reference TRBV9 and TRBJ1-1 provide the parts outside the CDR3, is DSGVTQTPKHLITATGQRVTLRCSPRSGDLSVYWYQQSLDQGLQFLIQYYNGEERAKGNILERFSAQQFPDLHSELNLSSLELGDSALYFCASSARDRSPFFGQGTRLTVV.

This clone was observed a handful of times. CDR3 nucleotide sequence: TGTGCCAGCAGTCCCGGGACAGGGAGCGGCTACACCTTC. This sequence encodes CASSPGTGSGYTF. The chain links TRBV6-2 or TRBV6-3 to TRBJ1-2; 9 bases align to TRBD1. The CDR3 runs to 13 residues. The junction had 6 bases not matched to a gene; V was cut back by 5 bases and J by 8 bases. Germline CDR1 is MNHEY and CDR2 is SVGEGT.